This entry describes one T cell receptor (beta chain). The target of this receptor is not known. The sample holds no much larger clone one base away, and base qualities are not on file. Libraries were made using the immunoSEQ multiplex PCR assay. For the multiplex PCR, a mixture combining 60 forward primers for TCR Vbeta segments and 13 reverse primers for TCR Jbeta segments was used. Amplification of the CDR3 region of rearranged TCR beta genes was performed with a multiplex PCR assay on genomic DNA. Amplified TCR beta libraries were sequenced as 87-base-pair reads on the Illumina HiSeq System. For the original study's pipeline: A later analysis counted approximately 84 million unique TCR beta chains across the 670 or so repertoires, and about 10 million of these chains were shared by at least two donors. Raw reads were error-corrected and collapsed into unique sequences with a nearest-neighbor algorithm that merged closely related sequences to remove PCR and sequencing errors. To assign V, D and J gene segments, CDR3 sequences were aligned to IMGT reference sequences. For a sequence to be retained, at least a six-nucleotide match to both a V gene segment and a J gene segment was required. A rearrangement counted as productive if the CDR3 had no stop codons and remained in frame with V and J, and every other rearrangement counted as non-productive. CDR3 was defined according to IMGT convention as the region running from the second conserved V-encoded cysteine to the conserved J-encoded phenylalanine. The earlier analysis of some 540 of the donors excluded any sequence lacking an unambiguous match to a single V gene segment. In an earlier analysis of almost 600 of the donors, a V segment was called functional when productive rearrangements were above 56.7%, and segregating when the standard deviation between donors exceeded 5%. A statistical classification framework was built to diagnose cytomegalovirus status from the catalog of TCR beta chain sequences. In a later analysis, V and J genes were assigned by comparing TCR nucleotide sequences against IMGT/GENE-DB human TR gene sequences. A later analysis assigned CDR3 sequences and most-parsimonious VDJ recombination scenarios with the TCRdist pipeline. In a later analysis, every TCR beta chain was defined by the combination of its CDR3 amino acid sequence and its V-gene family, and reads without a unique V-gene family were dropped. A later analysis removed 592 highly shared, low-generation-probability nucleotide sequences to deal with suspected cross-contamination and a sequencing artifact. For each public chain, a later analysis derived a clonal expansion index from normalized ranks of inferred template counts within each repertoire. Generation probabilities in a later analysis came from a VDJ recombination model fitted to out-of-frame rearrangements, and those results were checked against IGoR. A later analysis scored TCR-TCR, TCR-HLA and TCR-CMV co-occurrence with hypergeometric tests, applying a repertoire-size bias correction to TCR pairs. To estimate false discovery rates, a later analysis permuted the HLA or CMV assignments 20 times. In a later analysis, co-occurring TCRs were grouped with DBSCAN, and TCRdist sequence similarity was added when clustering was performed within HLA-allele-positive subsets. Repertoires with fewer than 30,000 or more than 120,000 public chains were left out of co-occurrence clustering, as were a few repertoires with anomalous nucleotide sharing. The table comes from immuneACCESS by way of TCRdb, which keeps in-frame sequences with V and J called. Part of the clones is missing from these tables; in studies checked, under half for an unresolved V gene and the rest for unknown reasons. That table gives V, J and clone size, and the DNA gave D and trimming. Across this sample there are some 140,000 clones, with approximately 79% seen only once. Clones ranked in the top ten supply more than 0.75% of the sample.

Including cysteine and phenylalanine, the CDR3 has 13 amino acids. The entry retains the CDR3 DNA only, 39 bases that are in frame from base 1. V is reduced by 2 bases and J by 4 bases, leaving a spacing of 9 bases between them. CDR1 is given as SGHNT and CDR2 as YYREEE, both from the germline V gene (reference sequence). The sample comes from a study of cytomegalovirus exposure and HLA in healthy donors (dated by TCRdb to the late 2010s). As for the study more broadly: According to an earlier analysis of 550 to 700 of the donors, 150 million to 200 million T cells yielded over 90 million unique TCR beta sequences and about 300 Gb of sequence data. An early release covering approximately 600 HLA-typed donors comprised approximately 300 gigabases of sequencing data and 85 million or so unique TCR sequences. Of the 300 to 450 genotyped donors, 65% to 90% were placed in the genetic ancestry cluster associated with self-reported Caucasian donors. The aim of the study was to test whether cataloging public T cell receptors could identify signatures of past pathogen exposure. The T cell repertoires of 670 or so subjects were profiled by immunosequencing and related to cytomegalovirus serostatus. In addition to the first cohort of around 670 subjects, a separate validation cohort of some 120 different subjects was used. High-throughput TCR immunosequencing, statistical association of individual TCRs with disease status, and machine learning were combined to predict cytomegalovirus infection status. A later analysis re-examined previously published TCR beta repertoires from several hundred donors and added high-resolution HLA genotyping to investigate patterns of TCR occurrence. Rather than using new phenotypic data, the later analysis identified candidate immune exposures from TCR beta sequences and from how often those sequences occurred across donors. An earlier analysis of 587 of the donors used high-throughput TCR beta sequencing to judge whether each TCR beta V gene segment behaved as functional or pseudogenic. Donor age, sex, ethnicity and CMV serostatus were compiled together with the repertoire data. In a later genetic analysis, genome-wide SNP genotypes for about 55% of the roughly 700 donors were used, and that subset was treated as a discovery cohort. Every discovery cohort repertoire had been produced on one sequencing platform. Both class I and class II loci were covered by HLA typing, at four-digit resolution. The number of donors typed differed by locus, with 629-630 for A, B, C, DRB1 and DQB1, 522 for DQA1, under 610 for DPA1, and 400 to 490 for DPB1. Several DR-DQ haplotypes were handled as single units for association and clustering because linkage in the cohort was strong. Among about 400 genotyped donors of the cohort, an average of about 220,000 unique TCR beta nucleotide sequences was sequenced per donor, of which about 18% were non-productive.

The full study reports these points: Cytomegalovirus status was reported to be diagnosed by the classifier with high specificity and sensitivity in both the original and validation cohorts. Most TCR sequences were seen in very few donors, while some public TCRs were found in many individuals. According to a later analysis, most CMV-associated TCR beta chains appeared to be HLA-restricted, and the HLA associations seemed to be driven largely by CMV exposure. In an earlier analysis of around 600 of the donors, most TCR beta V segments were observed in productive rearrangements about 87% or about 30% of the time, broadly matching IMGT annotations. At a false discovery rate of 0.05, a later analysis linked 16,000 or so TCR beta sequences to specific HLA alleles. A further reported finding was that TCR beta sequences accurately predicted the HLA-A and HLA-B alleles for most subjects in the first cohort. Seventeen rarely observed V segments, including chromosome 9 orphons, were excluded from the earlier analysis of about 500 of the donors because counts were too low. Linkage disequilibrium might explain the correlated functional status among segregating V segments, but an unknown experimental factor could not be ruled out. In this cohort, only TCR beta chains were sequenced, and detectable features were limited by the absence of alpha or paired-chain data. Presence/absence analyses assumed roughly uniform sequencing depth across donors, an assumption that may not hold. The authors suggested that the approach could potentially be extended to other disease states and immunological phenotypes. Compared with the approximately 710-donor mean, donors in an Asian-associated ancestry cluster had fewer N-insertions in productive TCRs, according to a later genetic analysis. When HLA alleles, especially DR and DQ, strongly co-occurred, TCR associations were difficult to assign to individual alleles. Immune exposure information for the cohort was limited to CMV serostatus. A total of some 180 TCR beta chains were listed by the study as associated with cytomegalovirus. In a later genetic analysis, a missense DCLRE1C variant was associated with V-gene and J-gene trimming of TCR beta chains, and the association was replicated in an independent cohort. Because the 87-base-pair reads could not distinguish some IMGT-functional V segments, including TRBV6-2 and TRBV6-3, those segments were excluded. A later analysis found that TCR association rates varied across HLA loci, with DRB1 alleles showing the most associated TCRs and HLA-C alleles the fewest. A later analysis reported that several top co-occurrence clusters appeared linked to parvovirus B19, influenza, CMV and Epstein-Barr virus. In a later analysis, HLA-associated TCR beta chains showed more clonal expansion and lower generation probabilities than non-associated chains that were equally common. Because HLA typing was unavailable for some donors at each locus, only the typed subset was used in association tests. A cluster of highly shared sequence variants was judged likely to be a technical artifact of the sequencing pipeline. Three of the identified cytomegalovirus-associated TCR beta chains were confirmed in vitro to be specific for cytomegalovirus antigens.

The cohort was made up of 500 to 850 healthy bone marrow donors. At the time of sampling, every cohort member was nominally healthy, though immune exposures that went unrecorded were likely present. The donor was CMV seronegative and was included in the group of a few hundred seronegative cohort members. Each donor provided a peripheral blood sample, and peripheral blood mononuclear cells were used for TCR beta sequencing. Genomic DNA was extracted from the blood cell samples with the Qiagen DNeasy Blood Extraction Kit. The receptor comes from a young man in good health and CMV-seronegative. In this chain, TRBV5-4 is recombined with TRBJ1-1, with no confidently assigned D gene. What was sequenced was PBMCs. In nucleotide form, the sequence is TGTGCCAGCAGCTTAGAACAGAGCACTGAAGCTTTCTTT. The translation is CASSLEQSTEAFF.